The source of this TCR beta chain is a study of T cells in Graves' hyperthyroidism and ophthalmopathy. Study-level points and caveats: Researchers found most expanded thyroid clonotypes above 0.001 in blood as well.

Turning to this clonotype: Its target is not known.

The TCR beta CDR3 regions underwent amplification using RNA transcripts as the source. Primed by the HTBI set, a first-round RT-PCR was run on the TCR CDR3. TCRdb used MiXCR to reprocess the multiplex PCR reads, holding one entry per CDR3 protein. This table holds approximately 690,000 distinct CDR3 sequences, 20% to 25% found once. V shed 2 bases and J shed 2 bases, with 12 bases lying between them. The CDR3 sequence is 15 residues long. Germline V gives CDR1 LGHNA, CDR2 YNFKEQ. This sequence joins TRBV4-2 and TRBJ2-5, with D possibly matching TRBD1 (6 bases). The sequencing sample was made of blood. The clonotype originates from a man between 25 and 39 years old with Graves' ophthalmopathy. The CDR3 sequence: CASSQPRGYQETQYF. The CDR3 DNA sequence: TGTGCCAGCAGCCAACCGAGGGGGTATCAAGAGACCCAGTACTTC.